These T cell receptor beta chains were read from a single sample in a study of human T cells and chemical hapten exposure. TCRdb recomputed calls from the RACE reads with MiXCR, one row per CDR3 protein. The table has approximately 260,000 distinct CDR3 sequences, 7.5% to 9% seen once. Source: whole blood, taken in connection with sensitization to the hapten diphenylcyclopropenone (DPC). The receptors originated from a woman in her thirties or forties with alopecia areata. Some clones in this sample may be carry-over from other donors' samples. The CDR3 runs from the conserved cysteine through the conserved F or W. D genes are given only for firm matches. Size is stated for part of the rows, as once, few or many counts, or as a class when the clone is expanded.

V gene: TRBV28; clone size: many; D gene: TRBD2; J gene: TRBJ2-7; CDR3 DNA: TGTGCCAGCAGCTTGACTAGCGGAACACACCTCTACGAGCAGTACTTC; CDR3 protein: CASSLTSGTHLYEQYF
V gene: TRBV5-1; clone size: -; D gene: TRBD2; J gene: TRBJ2-1; CDR3 DNA: TGCGCCAGCAGCTTTCTAGCGGGAGGCACCCACAATGAGCAGTTCTTC; CDR3 protein: CASSFLAGGTHNEQFF
V gene: TRBV29-1; clone size: -; D gene: -; J gene: TRBJ1-3; CDR3 DNA: TGCAGCGGAGAGGGGCCCGGAAACACCATATATTTT; CDR3 protein: CSGEGPGNTIYF
V gene: TRBV20-1; clone size: -; D gene: TRBD1; J gene: TRBJ1-5; CDR3 DNA: TGCAGTGCTAGAGATCGACAGGGGTTTCAGCCCCAGCATTTT; CDR3 protein: CSARDRQGFQPQHF
V gene: TRBV12-3/TRBV12-4; clone size: few; D gene: TRBD1; J gene: TRBJ2-2; CDR3 DNA: TGTGCCAGCAGCCCAAGGGACAGGGGGCGCGGCGGGGAGCTGTTTTTT; CDR3 protein: CASSPRDRGRGGELFF
V gene: TRBV20-1; clone size: -; D gene: -; J gene: TRBJ2-2; CDR3 DNA: TGCAGTGCGAGGGCGAACACCGGGGAGCTGTTTTTT; CDR3 protein: CSARANTGELFF
V gene: TRBV6-6; clone size: -; D gene: -; J gene: TRBJ1-5; CDR3 DNA: TGTGCCAGCAGTTACCCCCAGCAGTCGGGAGCAGGCAATCAGCCCCAGCATTTT; CDR3 protein: CASSYPQQSGAGNQPQHF
V gene: TRBV11-2; clone size: few; D gene: -; J gene: TRBJ2-7; CDR3 DNA: TGTGCCAGCAGACGGACAGCCTCCTACGAGCAGTACTTC; CDR3 protein: CASRRTASYEQYF
V gene: TRBV7-2; clone size: -; D gene: TRBD2; J gene: TRBJ2-7; CDR3 DNA: TGTGCCAGCAGCTATCTAGCGGGAGGCCCCGAGCAGTACTTC; CDR3 protein: CASSYLAGGPEQYF
V gene: TRBV12-3/TRBV12-4; clone size: few; D gene: TRBD1; J gene: TRBJ2-5; CDR3 DNA: TGTGCCAGCAGTTTGAGGACAGGCTACACGAAGACCCAGTACTTC; CDR3 protein: CASSLRTGYTKTQYF
V gene: TRBV29-1; clone size: many; D gene: -; J gene: TRBJ1-1; CDR3 DNA: TGCAGCGTGGTAACAGGGTACACTGAAGCTTTCTTT; CDR3 protein: CSVVTGYTEAFF
V gene: TRBV28; clone size: few; D gene: TRBD1; J gene: TRBJ1-1; CDR3 DNA: TGTGCCAGCAGTTTACAGGGGGCGCCGGGGGGCACTGAAGCTTTCTTT; CDR3 protein: CASSLQGAPGGTEAFF
V gene: TRBV29-1; clone size: -; D gene: TRBD1; J gene: TRBJ1-2; CDR3 DNA: TGCAGCGTTGTACAGGGGAACCCCCAAAACTATGGCTACACCTTC; CDR3 protein: CSVVQGNPQNYGYTF